The entry below describes one T cell receptor (beta chain). Its target is unknown. The sample originates from a study of shared clonotypes between healthy human individuals. In the study overall: Three plates were used per donor for CD4 naive, three for CD4 memory, two for CD8 naive and one for CD8 memory.

The CDR3 runs to 16 residues. J gave up 2 bases and V 5 bases, and 4 bases lay outside the gene matches. CDR1 SEHNR and CDR2 FQNEAQ come from the germline V gene (reference sequence). Study-wide points: In contrast to clonotypes shared by all four donors, non-shared clonotypes had lower generation probabilities. Limited genetic and exposure-history diversity came from having few donors.

Evenly divided among several immunoSEQ plates was the genomic DNA of each subset. Assay: immunoSEQ multiplex PCR; the TCRdb copy retains only in-frame clones and omits some. The top ten hold about 0.064% of the sample, which has about 530,000 clones, approximately 95% seen once. V usage is TRBV7-9 and J usage is TRBJ2-3; 13 positions agree with TRBD2. Sequencing used naive CD4+ T cells sorted from blood. The subset is: CD45RA+ positively selected. The origin of this receptor is a woman aged 25 to 45 in good health. CDR3 bases: TGTGCCAGCAGCGTAACTAGCGGGAGGGCCACAGATACGCAGTATTTT. Translating gives CASSVTSGRATDTQYF. The full variable domain, its missing parts supplied by reference TRBV7-9 and TRBJ2-3, is DTGVSQNPRHKITKRGQNVTFRCDPISEHNRLYWYRQTLGQGPEFLTYFQNEAQLEKSRLLSDRFSAERPKGSFSTLEIQRTEQGDSAMYLCASSVTSGRATDTQYFGPGTRLTVL.